This T cell receptor (beta chain) originates from a study of vaccination and CD4 T cells after COVID-19. The sample's time point: late sampling 161 to 241 days after vaccination in three convalescent patients. The treatment denotes: approximately nine-day PBMC culture with coronavirus spike peptide pools or control peptides (ViraFEST assay). Sequencing of cultured CD4+ T cell DNA used the Oncomine TCR Beta short-read assay. TCRdb analysed the PCR reads with MiXCR anew, one entry per CDR3 protein. The repertoire holds around 15,000 distinct CDR3 sequences, with less than 60% as singletons. Turning to this clonotype: Its matching antigen is unknown.

The CDR3 sequence is 14 residues long. V was cut by 3 bases and J by 7 bases, with 14 bases left in between. Germline V gene data show CDR1 as SGHVS and CDR2 as FQNEAQ. This chain connects TRBV7-8 to TRBJ2-3; possible D gene TRBD1, 6 bases. The clonotype comes from a human donor who had recovered from COVID-19. The specimen was CD4+ T cells from blood, cultured in vitro, collected about 7 months after SARS-CoV-2 vaccination. The CDR3, as DNA: TGTGCCAGCAGCTTGGGGACACGCGTGAATACGCAGTATTTT. It encodes CASSLGTRVNTQYF.